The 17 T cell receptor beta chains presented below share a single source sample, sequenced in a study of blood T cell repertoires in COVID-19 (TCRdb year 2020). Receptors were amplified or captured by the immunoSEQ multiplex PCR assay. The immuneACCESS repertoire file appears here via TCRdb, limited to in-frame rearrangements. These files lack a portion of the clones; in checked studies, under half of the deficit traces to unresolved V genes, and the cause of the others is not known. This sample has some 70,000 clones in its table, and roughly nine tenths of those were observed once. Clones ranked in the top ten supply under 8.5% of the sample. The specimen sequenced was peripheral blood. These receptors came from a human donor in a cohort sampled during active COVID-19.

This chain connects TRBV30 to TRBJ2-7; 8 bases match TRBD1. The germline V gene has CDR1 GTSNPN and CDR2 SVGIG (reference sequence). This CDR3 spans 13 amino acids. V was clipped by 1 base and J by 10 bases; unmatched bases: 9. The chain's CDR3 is CAWSARTGSIQYF. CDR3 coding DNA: TGTGCCTGGAGTGCTAGGACAGGGTCTATCCAGTACTTC. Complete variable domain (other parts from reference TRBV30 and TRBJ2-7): SQTIHQWPATLVQPVGSPLSLECTVEGTSNPNLYWYRQAAGRGLQLLFYSVGIGQISSEVPQNLSASRPQDRQFILSSKKLLLSDSGFYLCAWSARTGSIQYFGPGTRLTVT.

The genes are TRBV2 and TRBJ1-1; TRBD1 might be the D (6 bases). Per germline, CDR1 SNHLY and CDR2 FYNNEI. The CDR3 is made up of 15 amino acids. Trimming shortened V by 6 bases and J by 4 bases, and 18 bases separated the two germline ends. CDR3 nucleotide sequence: TGTGCCAGCAGCGGACAGAGTTCGGGTATCACTGAAGCTTTCTTT. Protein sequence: CASSGQSSGITEAFF.

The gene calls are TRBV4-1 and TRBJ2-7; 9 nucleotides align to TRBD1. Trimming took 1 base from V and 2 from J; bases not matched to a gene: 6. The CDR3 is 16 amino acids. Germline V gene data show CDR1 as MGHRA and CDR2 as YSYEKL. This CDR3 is CASSQARDRDAYEQYF. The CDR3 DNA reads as TGCGCCAGCAGCCAAGCCCGGGACAGGGATGCCTACGAGCAGTACTTC.

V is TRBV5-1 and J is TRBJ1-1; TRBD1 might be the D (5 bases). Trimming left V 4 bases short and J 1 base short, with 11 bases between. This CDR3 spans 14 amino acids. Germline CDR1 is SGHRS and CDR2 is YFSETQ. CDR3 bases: TGCGCCAGCAGCCGGGGGACGGGGAACACTGAAGCTTTCTTT. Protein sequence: CASSRGTGNTEAFF. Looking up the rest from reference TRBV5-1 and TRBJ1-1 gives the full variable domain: KAGVTQTPRYLIKTRGQQVTLSCSPISGHRSVSWYQQTPGQGLQFLFEYFSETQRNKGNFPGRFSGRQFSNSRSEMNVSTLELGDSALYLCASSRGTGNTEAFFGQGTRLTVV.

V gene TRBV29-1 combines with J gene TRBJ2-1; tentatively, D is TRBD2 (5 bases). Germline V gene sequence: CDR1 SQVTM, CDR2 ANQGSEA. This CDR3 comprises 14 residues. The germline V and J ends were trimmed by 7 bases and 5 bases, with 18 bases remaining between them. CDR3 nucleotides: TGCAGCGCCCGGGGTCTCCTCCCCCACAATGAGCAGTTCTTC. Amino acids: CSARGLLPHNEQFF.

In DNA form, the CDR3 reads TGTGCCAGCAGCCTGAGACTGAGCTCCTACAATGAGCAGTTCTTC. Amino acids: CASSLRLSSYNEQFF. The chain joins TRBV11-3 to TRBJ2-1; D gene uncertain. The CDR3 length is 15 residues. From germline, CDR1 is SGHNT and CDR2 YENEEA. V was trimmed by 5 bases and J by 0 bases, leaving 11 bases between them.

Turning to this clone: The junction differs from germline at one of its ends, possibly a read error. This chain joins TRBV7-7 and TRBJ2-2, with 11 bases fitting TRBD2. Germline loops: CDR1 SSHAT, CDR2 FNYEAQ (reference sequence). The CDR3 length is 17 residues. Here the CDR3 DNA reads TGTGCTAGCAGCCCCCGGCCGACTAGCGGGGTAACCGGGGAGCTGTTTTTT. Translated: CASSPRPTSGVTGELFF.

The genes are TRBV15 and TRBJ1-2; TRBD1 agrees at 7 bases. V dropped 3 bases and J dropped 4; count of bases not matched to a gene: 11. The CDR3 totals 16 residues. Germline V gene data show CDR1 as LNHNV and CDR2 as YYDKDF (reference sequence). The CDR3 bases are TGTGCCACCAGCAGTCCCTCAGGGGGTTCTCGCTATGGCTACACCTTC. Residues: CATSSPSGGSRYGYTF.

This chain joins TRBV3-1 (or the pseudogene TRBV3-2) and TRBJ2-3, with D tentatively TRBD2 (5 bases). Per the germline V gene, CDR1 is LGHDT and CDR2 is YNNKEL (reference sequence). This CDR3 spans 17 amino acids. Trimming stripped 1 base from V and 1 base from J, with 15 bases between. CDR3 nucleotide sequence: TGTGCCAGCAGCCAAGGATCACAGCGGCTTTGCACAGATACGCAGTATTTT. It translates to CASSQGSQRLCTDTQYF.

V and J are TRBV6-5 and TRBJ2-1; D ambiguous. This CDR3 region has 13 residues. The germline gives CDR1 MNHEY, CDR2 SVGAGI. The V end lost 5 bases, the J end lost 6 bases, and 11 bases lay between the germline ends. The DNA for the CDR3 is TGTGCCAGCAGTCGTACACCCACCAATGAGCAGTTCTTC. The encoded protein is CASSRTPTNEQFF.

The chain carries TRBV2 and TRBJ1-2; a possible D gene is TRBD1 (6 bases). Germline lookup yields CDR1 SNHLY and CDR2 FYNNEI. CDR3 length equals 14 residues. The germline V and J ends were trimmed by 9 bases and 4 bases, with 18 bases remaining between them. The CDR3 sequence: CASIMDSRSYGYTF. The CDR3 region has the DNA TGTGCCAGTATCATGGACAGTCGGAGCTATGGCTACACCTTC.

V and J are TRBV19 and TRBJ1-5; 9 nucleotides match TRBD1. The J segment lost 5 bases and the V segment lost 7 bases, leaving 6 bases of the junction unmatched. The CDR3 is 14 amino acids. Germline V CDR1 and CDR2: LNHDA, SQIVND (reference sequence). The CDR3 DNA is TGTGCCAGTACCCGGACAGGGGTCGATCAGCCCCAGCATTTT. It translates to CASTRTGVDQPQHF.

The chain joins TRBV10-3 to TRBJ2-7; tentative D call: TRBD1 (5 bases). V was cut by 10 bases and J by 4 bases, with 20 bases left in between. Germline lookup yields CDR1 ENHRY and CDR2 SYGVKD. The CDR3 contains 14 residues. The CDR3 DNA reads TGTGCCACCAGGATTTCAGGGTTAAAATACGAGCAGTACTTC. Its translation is CATRISGLKYEQYF.

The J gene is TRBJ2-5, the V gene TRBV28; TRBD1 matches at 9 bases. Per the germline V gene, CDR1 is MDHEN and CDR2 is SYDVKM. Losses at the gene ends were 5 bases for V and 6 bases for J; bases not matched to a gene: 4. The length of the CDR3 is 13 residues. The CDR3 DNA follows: TGTGCCAGCAGTCAAGACAGGGGGAAGACCCAGTACTTC. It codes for CASSQDRGKTQYF.

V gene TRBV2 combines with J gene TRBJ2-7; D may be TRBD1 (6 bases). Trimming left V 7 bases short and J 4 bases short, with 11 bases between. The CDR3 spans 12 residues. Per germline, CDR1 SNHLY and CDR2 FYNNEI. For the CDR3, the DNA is TGTGCCAGCAATACAGGGCCATACGAGCAGTACTTC. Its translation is CASNTGPYEQYF.

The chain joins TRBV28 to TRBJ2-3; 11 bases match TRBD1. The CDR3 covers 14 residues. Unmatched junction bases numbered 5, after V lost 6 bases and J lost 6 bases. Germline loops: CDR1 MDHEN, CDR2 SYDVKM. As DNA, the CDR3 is TGTGCCAGCAGGCGGACAGGGGGCTTTGATACGCAGTATTTT. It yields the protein CASRRTGGFDTQYF.

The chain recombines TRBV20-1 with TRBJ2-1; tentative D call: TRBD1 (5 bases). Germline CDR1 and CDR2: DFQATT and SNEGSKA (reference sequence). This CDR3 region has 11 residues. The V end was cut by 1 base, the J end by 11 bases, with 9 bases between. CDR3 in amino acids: CSARGRQQQFF. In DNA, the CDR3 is TGCAGTGCTAGAGGACGACAGCAGCAGTTCTTC.